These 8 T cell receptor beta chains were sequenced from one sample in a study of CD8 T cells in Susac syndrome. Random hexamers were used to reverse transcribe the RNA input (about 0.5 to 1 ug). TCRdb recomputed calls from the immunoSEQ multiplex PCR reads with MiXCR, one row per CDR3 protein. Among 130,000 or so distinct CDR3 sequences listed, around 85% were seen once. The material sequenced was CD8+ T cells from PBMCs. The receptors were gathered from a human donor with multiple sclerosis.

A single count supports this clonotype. The CDR3 sequence: CASSSTGLAGLIPADTQYF. For the CDR3, the DNA is TGTGCCAGCAGTTCAACCGGGCTAGCGGGGTTGATCCCCGCGGATACGCAGTATTTT. The V call is TRBV6-5, the J call TRBJ2-3; TRBD2 matches 9 bases. CDR3 length: 19 amino acids. With 4 bases clipped from V and 6 bases from J, the junction kept 20 bases outside the gene matches. Germline CDR1 is MNHEY and CDR2 is SVGAGI.

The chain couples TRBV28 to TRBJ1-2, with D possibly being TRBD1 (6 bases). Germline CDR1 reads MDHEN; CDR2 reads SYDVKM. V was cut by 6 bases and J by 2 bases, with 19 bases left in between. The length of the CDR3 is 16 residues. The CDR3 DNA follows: TGTGCCAGCAGGTTTGAGGGGGAAAGTTGGAACTATGGCTACACCTTC. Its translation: CASRFEGESWNYGYTF.

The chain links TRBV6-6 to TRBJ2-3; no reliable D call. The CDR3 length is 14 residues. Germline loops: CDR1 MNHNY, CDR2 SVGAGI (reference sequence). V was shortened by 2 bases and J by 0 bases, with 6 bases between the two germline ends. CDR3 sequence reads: CASSYIRSTDTQYF. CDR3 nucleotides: TGTGCCAGCAGTTACATCCGTAGCACAGATACGCAGTATTTT.

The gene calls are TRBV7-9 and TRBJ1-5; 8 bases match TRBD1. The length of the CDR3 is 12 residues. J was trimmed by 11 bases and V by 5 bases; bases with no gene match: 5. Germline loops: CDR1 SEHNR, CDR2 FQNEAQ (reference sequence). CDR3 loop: CASSLGTGAQHF. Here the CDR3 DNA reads TGTGCCAGCAGCCTAGGGACAGGCGCCCAGCATTTT. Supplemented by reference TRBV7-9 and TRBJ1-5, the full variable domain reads DTGVSQNPRHKITKRGQNVTFRCDPISEHNRLYWYRQTLGQGPEFLTYFQNEAQLEKSRLLSDRFSAERPKGSFSTLEIQRTEQGDSAMYLCASSLGTGAQHFGDGTRLSIL.

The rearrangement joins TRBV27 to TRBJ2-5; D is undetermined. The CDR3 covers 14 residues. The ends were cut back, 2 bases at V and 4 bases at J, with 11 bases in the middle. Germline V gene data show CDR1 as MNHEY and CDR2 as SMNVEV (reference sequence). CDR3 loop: CASSLLKIGETQYF. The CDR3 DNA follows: TGTGCCAGCAGTTTACTCAAGATTGGAGAGACCCAGTACTTC.

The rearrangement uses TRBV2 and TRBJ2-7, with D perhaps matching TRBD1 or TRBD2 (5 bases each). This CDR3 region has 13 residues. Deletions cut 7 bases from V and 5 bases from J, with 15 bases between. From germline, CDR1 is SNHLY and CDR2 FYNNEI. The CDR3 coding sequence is TGTGCCAGCAAGGTAGGGGACGCTGACGAGCAGTACTTC. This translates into CASKVGDADEQYF. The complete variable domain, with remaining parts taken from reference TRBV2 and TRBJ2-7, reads EPEVTQTPSHQVTQMGQEVILRCVPISNHLYFYWYRQILGQKVEFLVSFYNNEISEKSEIFDDQFSVERPDGSNFTLKIRSTKLEDSAMYFCASKVGDADEQYFGPGTRLTVT.

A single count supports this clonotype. The CDR3 bases are TGTGCCAGCAGCCAGGATCCTATCGGGAGTGAAACAGATACGCAGTATTTT. This encodes CASSQDPIGSETDTQYF. This sequence joins TRBV4-2 and TRBJ2-3; D may be TRBD2 (6 bases). The V end was cut by 3 bases, the J end by 3 bases, with 19 bases between. The CDR3 contains 17 residues. Germline loops: CDR1 LGHNA, CDR2 YNFKEQ.

CDR3 DNA: TGTGCCAGCAGCCTAACCCCGGGAGGTACTGGGAGACAAGAGACCCAGTACTTC. This sequence encodes CASSLTPGGTGRQETQYF. This chain uses TRBV7-6 with TRBJ2-5; 7 positions agree with TRBD2. Germline V gene data show CDR1 as SGHVS and CDR2 as FNYEAQ. The CDR3 has 18 residues. V shed 5 bases, J shed 2 bases, and the junction held 17 bases outside the gene matches.